This T cell receptor (beta chain) stems from a study of cytomegalovirus exposure and HLA in healthy donors. PCR was performed using 60 Vbeta and 13 Jbeta primers. Assay used: immunoSEQ multiplex PCR; TCRdb lists only in-frame clones, some missing. Altogether approximately 200,000 clones are present, about 74% being singletons, with the ten largest covering around 15%. The CDR3 is made up of 13 amino acids. Germline CDR1 SGHTA, CDR2 FQGNSA. V was cut by 8 bases and J by 2 bases, with 12 bases left in between. The sample was PBMCs. This TCR came from a man aged 40-49 years in good health and CMV-seronegative. The V and J genes are TRBV7-2 and TRBJ2-5; D possibly corresponds to TRBD1 (5 bases). CDR3: CASGVAGQETQYF. The CDR3 DNA reads as TGTGCCAGCGGAGTAGCAGGGCAAGAGACCCAGTACTTC.